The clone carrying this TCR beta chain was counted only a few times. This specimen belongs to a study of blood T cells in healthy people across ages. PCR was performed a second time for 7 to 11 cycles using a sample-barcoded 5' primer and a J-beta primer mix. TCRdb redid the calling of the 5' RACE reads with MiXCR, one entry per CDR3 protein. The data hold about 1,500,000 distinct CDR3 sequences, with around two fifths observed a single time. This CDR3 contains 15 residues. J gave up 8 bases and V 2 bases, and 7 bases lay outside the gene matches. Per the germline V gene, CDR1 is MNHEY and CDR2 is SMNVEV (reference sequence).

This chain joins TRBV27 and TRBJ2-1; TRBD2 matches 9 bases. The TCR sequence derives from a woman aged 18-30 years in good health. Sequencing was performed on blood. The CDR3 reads CASSLAGGPIDEQFF. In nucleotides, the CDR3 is TGTGCCAGCAGTTTAGCGGGGGGGCCGATTGATGAGCAGTTCTTC.